The clone carrying this T cell receptor beta chain was counted between two and nine times. Its antigen is currently unknown. CDR1 MNHEY and CDR2 SMNVEV come from the germline V gene (reference sequence). Trimming stripped 7 bases from V and 8 bases from J, with 20 bases between. The CDR3 length is 14 residues. The sample comes from a study of T cells in Graves' hyperthyroidism and ophthalmopathy. At the level of the study: Upon initial diagnosis and before any treatment, peripheral blood was collected. General study findings and limits: Most thyroid clonotypes expanded above 0.001 appeared in blood too.

Uncontrolled infection, other autoimmune disease, pregnancy or lactation disqualified patients from enrolment. The PBMCs were sourced from fresh peripheral blood (about 10 ml). The investigators amplified TCR beta CDR3 regions from RNA transcripts. The HTBI primer set was used in a first-round RT-PCR of the TCR CDR3. MiXCR, run by TCRdb on the multiplex PCR reads, gives a single entry per CDR3 protein. The table records about 410,000 distinct CDR3 sequences, 14% to 15% of them present only once. The sequencing input was blood. V usage is TRBV27 and J usage is TRBJ1-2; perhaps TRBD1 as D (6 bases). The receptor comes from a young man with Graves' ophthalmopathy. The CDR3 region is CASTTRGGDGGYTF. CDR3 nucleotides: TGTGCCAGCACTACGAGGGGGGGAGACGGAGGCTACACCTTC.